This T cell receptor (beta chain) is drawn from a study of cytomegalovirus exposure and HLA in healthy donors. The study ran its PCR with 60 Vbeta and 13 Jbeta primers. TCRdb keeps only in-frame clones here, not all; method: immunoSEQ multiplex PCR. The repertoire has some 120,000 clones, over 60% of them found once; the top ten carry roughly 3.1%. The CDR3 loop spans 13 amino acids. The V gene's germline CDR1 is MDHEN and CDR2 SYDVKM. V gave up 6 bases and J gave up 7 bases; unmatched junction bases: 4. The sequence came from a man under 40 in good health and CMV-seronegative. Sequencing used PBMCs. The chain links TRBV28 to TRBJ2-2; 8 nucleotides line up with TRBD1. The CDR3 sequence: CASSRGPVGELFF. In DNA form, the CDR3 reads TGTGCCAGCAGCAGGGGGCCGGTCGGGGAGCTGTTTTTT.